One and the same sample provided the 21 T cell receptor beta chains below, sequenced in a study of T cell responses to AZD1222 COVID-19 vaccine. Using immunoSEQ multiplex PCR, the repertoire was profiled, and TCRdb retains in-frame clones only, with some absent. The sample shows 160,000 or so clones, about 87% of them seen only once. This specimen was peripheral blood, taken 28 days after the second AZD1222 dose. These receptors were taken from an adult who received the AZD1222 COVID-19 vaccine.

The gene calls are TRBV7-9 and TRBJ2-2; a possible D gene is TRBD1 (5 bases). Germline V CDR1 and CDR2: SEHNR, FQNEAQ (reference sequence). This CDR3 comprises 14 residues. Deletions cut 6 bases from V and 1 base from J, with 9 bases between. The CDR3 nucleotides read TGTGCCAGCAGTCGAGGACAGAACACCGGGGAGCTGTTTTTT. Translating gives CASSRGQNTGELFF.

The chain carries TRBV28 and TRBJ2-7; D is unclear. The CDR3 loop spans 14 amino acids. V shed 5 bases and J shed 3 bases, with 14 bases lying between them. Germline lookup yields CDR1 MDHEN and CDR2 SYDVKM. CDR3 loop: CASSRPGSGYEQYF. The CDR3 DNA sequence: TGTGCCAGCAGTCGTCCGGGCTCCGGCTACGAGCAGTACTTC.

The CDR3 nucleotides read TGTGCCAGCGGGGGGAGCGGGAGTTCGATCAATGAGCAGTTCTTC. Translation gives CASGGSGSSINEQFF. The genes are TRBV28 and TRBJ2-1, with 8 positions matching TRBD2. Per the germline V gene, CDR1 is MDHEN and CDR2 is SYDVKM. The J segment lost 6 bases and the V segment lost 8 bases, leaving 12 bases of the junction unmatched. The CDR3 contains 15 residues.

The J gene is TRBJ2-1, the V gene TRBV19; 8 bases are shared with TRBD2. The germline V gene encodes CDR1 LNHDA and CDR2 SQIVND (reference sequence). J lost 2 bases, V lost 3 bases, and 3 bases had no gene match. CDR3 size: 15 residues. CDR3 nucleotides: TGTGCCAGTAGTATCAAGCGGGAGACCTACAATGAGCAGTTCTTC. Amino acid sequence: CASSIKRETYNEQFF.

In DNA, the CDR3 is TGTGCCAGCAGCCTATTAGCGGGAGGGCCCCACGAGCAGTACTTC. This encodes CASSLLAGGPHEQYF. This sequence joins TRBV7-3 and TRBJ2-7; TRBD2 aligns across 11 bases. Germline V gene lookup returns CDR1 SGHTA and CDR2 FQGTGA. The CDR3 totals 15 residues. Trimming at V came to 5 bases and at J to 5 bases, leaving 8 bases not matched to a gene.

The chain is built from TRBV7-2 and TRBJ2-7, with 8 bases lining up with TRBD1. The junction had 10 bases not matched to a gene; V was cut back by 1 base and J by 5 bases. Germline-derived CDR1 and CDR2 are SGHTA and FQGNSA. This CDR3 region has 16 residues. The DNA for the CDR3 is TGTGCCAGCAGCTTAGAACCCGGGACAGGTAGCCACGAGCAGTACTTC. Its protein is CASSLEPGTGSHEQYF.

The V call is TRBV11-1, the J call TRBJ2-7, with 8 positions matching TRBD2. The CDR3 contains 14 residues. The trim removed 4 bases at V and 3 bases at J, leaving 5 bases unmatched. Per the germline V gene, CDR1 is SGHAT and CDR2 is FQDESV (reference sequence). CDR3 bases: TGTGCCAGCAGCTCCTTTCTAGCGGGCTACGAGCAGTACTTC. Translation gives CASSSFLAGYEQYF.

The V call is TRBV18, the J call TRBJ1-1; D is unclear. The CDR3 spans 13 residues. V lost 2 bases and J 1 base, leaving 5 bases between the germline ends. The V gene's germline CDR1 is KGHSH and CDR2 LQKENI. This CDR3 is CASSPFPNTEAFF. The DNA of the CDR3 is TGTGCCAGCTCACCATTCCCGAACACTGAAGCTTTCTTT. Complete variable domain (other parts from reference TRBV18 and TRBJ1-1): NAGVMQNPRHLVRRRGQEARLRCSPMKGHSHVYWYRQLPEEGLKFMVYLQKENIIDESGMPKERFSAEFPKEGPSILRIQQVVRGDSAAYFCASSPFPNTEAFFGQGTRLTVV.

The chain is built from TRBV28 and TRBJ1-1, with 7 bases fitting TRBD1. The length of the CDR3 is 14 residues. J was trimmed by 0 bases and V by 5 bases; bases with no gene match: 3. Germline V lookup: CDR1 MDHEN, CDR2 SYDVKM. The CDR3 here is CASSITGVNTEAFF. CDR3 DNA sequence: TGTGCCAGCAGTATAACAGGGGTGAACACTGAAGCTTTCTTT.

There are a few counts of this clone. V gene TRBV9 combines with J gene TRBJ2-1; no clear D. The CDR3 sequence is 16 residues long. Deletions cut 0 bases from V and 0 bases from J, with 10 bases between. Germline V gene sequence: CDR1 SGDLS, CDR2 YYNGEE. The CDR3 DNA sequence: TGTGCCAGCAGCGTAGGTACGGATAGCTCCTACAATGAGCAGTTCTTC. As protein: CASSVGTDSSYNEQFF.

The chain employs TRBV25-1 and TRBJ2-3; D possibly corresponds to TRBD2 (6 bases). V shed 7 bases and J shed 6 bases, with 20 bases lying between them. Germline V gene lookup returns CDR1 MGHDK and CDR2 SYGVNS. The CDR3 sequence is 15 residues long. CDR3: CASKERESPADTQYF. DNA of the CDR3: TGTGCCAGCAAAGAACGGGAGAGCCCCGCGGATACGCAGTATTTT.

V gene TRBV4-1 combines with J gene TRBJ1-3; TRBD1 matches 9 bases. V lost 0 bases and J lost 2; bases outside the gene matches: 2. The germline V gene has CDR1 MGHRA and CDR2 YSYEKL. This CDR3 is 16 amino acids long. The CDR3 region has the DNA TGCGCCAGCAGCCAAGATAGACAGGGGGCTGGAAACACCATATATTTT. This codes for CASSQDRQGAGNTIYF.

For this clone: Germline and junction disagree at one end, which may indicate a read error. The CDR3 loop is CASRLGLATYNEQFF. CDR3 DNA sequence: TGCGCCAGCAGATTGGGACTAGCGACCTACAATGAGCAGTTCTTC. The gene calls are TRBV5-1 and TRBJ2-1; 10 bases match TRBD2. Germline lookup yields CDR1 SGHRS and CDR2 YFSETQ. The CDR3 has 15 amino acids.

The V gene is TRBV29-1, the J gene TRBJ1-4; 9 bases match TRBD1. Germline V CDR1 and CDR2: SQVTM, ANQGSEA. This CDR3 has 12 amino acids. Germline trimming cut 7 bases from V and 5 bases from J; bases unmatched to any gene: 2. The CDR3 protein is CSGQGGNEKLFF. CDR3 nucleotide sequence: TGCAGCGGACAGGGGGGGAATGAAAAACTGTTTTTT.

The chain links TRBV5-1 to TRBJ1-4; D is ambiguous. The CDR3 consists of 14 residues. V shed 8 bases and J shed 2 bases, with 13 bases lying between them. Germline V gives CDR1 SGHRS, CDR2 YFSETQ. The DNA for the CDR3 is TGCGCCAGTAGAATAGGCCCCACTAATGAAAAACTGTTTTTT. Its protein product is CASRIGPTNEKLFF.

This rearrangement joins TRBV27 to TRBJ1-5; the D gene is possibly TRBD1 (5 bases). The CDR3 spans 13 residues. Deletions cut 0 bases from V and 6 bases from J, with 6 bases between. Germline V gene data show CDR1 as MNHEY and CDR2 as SMNVEV (reference sequence). The CDR3 region is CASSLSGVQPQHF. As DNA, the CDR3 is TGTGCCAGCAGTTTATCGGGGGTTCAGCCCCAGCATTTT.

CDR3 DNA: TGTGCCAGCAGGGGCCAGAGGAGGAATGAGCAGTTCTTC. This translates into CASRGQRRNEQFF. The chain employs TRBV27 and TRBJ2-1, with D perhaps TRBD2 (5 bases). The V end lost 6 bases, the J end lost 7 bases, and 13 bases lay between the germline ends. Germline V CDR1 and CDR2: MNHEY, SMNVEV (reference sequence). This CDR3 spans 13 amino acids.

This chain joins TRBV5-6 and TRBJ2-2; D call uncertain. V was shortened by 4 bases and J by 7 bases, with 14 bases between the two germline ends. The CDR3 has 14 amino acids. Looked up from germline, CDR1 is SGHDT and CDR2 is YYEEEE. The CDR3, as DNA: TGTGCCAGCAGCCCCCGGTCCCGAGTCGGGGAGCTGTTTTTT. It yields the protein CASSPRSRVGELFF.

In this sample, this clone turned up a few times. This sequence joins TRBV4-1 and TRBJ2-1; D is perhaps TRBD1 (6 bases). The CDR3 spans 14 residues. Trimming stripped 3 bases from V and 6 bases from J, with 12 bases between. Germline CDR1 reads MGHRA; CDR2 reads YSYEKL. The CDR3, as DNA: TGCGCCAGCAGCCATTTAACAGGGTCCAATGAGCAGTTCTTC. Its translation is CASSHLTGSNEQFF.

The rearrangement joins TRBV19 to TRBJ1-1; tentative D call: TRBD1 (6 bases). V lost 5 bases and J lost 1, with 11 bases in between. CDR1 and CDR2 from the germline V gene are LNHDA and SQIVND (reference sequence). The CDR3 extends over 14 amino acids. The CDR3 sequence: CASSLHRENTEAFF. The CDR3 bases are TGTGCCAGTAGTCTTCACAGGGAGAACACTGAAGCTTTCTTT.

The chain is built from TRBV25-1 and TRBJ2-6; D unclear. V was shortened by 5 bases and J by 2 bases, with 4 bases between the two germline ends. Germline lookup yields CDR1 MGHDK and CDR2 SYGVNS. There are 13 residues in the CDR3. CDR3 nucleotides: TGTGCCAGCAGTCCCCCTGGGGCCAACGTCCTGACTTTC. This gives the protein CASSPPGANVLTF.